This TCR beta chain was profiled in a study of Graves' ophthalmopathy and Graves' hyperthyroidism. Stable hyperthyroidism meant no progression to ophthalmopathy within 18 months of follow-up. This clonotype was observed a handful of times. With 6 bases removed from V and 6 bases from J, the gap between germline ends came to 18 bases. The CDR3 sequence is 15 residues long. The germline CDR1 and CDR2 sequences are MNHEY and SVGEGT. The sequenced template was RNA, covering the TCR beta CDR3 region. The first round was an RT-PCR with HTBI primers, and the second round was a multiplex PCR. Each CDR3 protein gets one entry after TCRdb re-called the multiplex PCR reads with MiXCR. The profile shows hundreds of thousands of distinct CDR3 sequences, 22% of them singletons.

This sequence was found in a woman aged 18 to 35 with stable Graves' hyperthyroidism. Some clones in this sample may be carry-over from other donors' samples. The sequencing input was peripheral blood. This rearrangement joins TRBV6-2 or TRBV6-3 to TRBJ1-5, with D perhaps matching TRBD1 (6 bases). The CDR3 sequence is CASSHKQDSGQPQHF. The DNA for the CDR3 is TGTGCCAGCAGCCATAAGCAGGACAGCGGTCAGCCCCAGCATTTT.